This TCR beta chain comes out of a study of regulatory T cells (dated by TCRdb to 2017 to 2018). General notes on the study: The study compared T-cell receptor beta repertoires of sorted regulatory, conventional CD4+ and CD8+ T cells between CD3G-deficient patients and healthy controls. Broad study findings and their caveats: Enrichment for hydrophobic residues at CDR3 positions 6 and 7 was found in conventional CD4+ T cells from CD3G-deficient patients, suggesting more self-reactive specificities. Repertoires from patients had restricted unique TRB V-J pairs and skewed V and J gene usage, with the strongest effect in regulatory T cells.

In regard to this clone: No cognate antigen has been identified for it. No base quality values were provided; no much bigger clone lies one nucleotide off.

Evidence of autoimmunity was found in all CD3G-deficient patients, and more severe autoimmunity was observed in two of the patients. At the time of testing, the patients were between 2 and 39 years old, and their CD4+ and CD8+ T cells had reduced naive proportions and increased memory proportions. CD4+ cells were FACS-sorted into CD25-high CD127-low regulatory T cells and CD25-low CD127-high conventional CD4+ T cells. The patient group comprised about 6 individuals with CD3G deficiency. An international network of physicians across the United States, Europe and Asia provided the patient samples and clinical data. Peripheral blood mononuclear cells were isolated by Ficoll density separation. For the multiplex PCR, 52 forward TRBV primers and 13 reverse TRBJ primers were used, and amplification bias was corrected with both assay-based and computational methods. Rearranged TRB loci were amplified from genomic DNA by multiplex PCR within the immunoSEQ assay. TRB amplicons were sequenced on an Illumina HiSeq platform. The source study handled its data this way. Raw sequences were error-filtered and aligned to reference gene sequences by custom algorithms and were subsequently analyzed with the immunoSEQ online tools. Frequencies of productive and nonproductive TRB rearrangements were assessed among unique sequences as well as among total sequences. Assessment of potential self-reactivity relied on the hydrophobicity of positions 6 and 7 in the TRB CDR3, along with their amino acid composition. For group comparisons, t tests, Mann-Whitney tests or two-way ANOVA were performed in Prism software. Here the immuneACCESS table is served through TCRdb, limited to in-frame sequences with V and J called. Missing clones are a known gap in these copies; in checked studies unresolved V genes cover under half, and the rest lacks a known reason. V and J calls and clone size are given by that table; D and trimming were obtained from the DNA. The sample table holds about 35,000 clones, of which 75% to 90% were seen once. The top ten clones comprise 2.4% of the sample.

CDR1 SGHTA and CDR2 FQGTGA are derived from the germline V gene. The CDR3 starts with the cysteine, ends with the phenylalanine, and has 16 residues. The entry retains the CDR3 DNA only, 48 bases that are in frame from base 1. After removal of 4 bases from V and 7 bases from J, the junction retains 8 bases not matched to a gene. The sequence links TRBV7-3 to TRBJ2-1, with 12 bases in between that match TRBD2. The TCR was taken from a person aged 18 to 30 with CD3G deficiency. Specimen: conventional CD4+ T cells sorted from blood. The bases read TGTGCCAGCAGCTGGCTAGCGGGAGGGCCTAGAAATGAGCAGTTCTTC. This translates into CASSWLAGGPRNEQFF.